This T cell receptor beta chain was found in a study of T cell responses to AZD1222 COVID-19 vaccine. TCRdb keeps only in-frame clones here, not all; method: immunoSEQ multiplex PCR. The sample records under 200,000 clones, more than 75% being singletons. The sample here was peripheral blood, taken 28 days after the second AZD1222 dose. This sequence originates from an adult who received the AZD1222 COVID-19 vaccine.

The CDR3 DNA is TGTGCCAGCAGCTTAACTTTGGGACAGTACAATGAGCAGTTCTTC. Its translation is CASSLTLGQYNEQFF. The J gene is TRBJ2-1, the V gene TRBV7-3, with 7 bases fitting TRBD1. The V segment lost 0 bases and the J segment 4 bases; nucleotides outside the gene matches: 3. This CDR3 contains 15 residues. CDR1 and CDR2 (germline): SGHTA, FQGTGA.